Each of the 23 T cell receptor beta chains below was sequenced from the same sample in a study of T cells in Graves' hyperthyroidism and ophthalmopathy. The source material, RNA transcripts, was used to amplify TCR beta CDR3 regions. Primed by the HTBI set, a first-round RT-PCR was run on the TCR CDR3. One entry per CDR3 protein, called by TCRdb with MiXCR from the multiplex PCR reads. The table has about 350,000 distinct CDR3 sequences, 13% to 15% seen once. Material: blood. Receptors were obtained from a woman aged 55-70 years with Graves' ophthalmopathy.

At least ten counts were recorded for this clonotype. The chain combines TRBV28 with TRBJ1-2, with D tentatively TRBD1 (6 bases). Germline V lookup: CDR1 MDHEN, CDR2 SYDVKM. Deletions cut 1 base from V and 4 bases from J, with 13 bases between. The length of the CDR3 is 15 residues. Here the CDR3 DNA reads TGTGCCAGCAGTTTATCCCCGGGGGCCGGCTATGGCTACACCTTC. Residues: CASSLSPGAGYGYTF.

This clonotype was observed at least ten times. The chain is built from TRBV6-1 and TRBJ1-3; no clear D gene. Per the germline V gene, CDR1 is MNHNS and CDR2 is SASEGT. The CDR3 has 16 residues. Trimming removed 0 bases from V and 0 bases from J, with 9 bases in between. The CDR3 bases are TGTGCCAGCAGTGAAGCGGAATCGTACTCTGGAAACACCATATATTTT. Its protein is CASSEAESYSGNTIYF.

This clonotype has a count of ten or more. The genes are TRBV5-8 and TRBJ2-3, with 8 bases identical to TRBD2. The CDR3 covers 19 residues. Germline-derived CDR1 and CDR2 are SGHTS and YDEGEE. V was pared by 3 bases and J by 4 bases, with 19 bases of the junction left unmatched. This chain's CDR3 is CASSWDQRGTRMFADTQYF. In DNA form, the CDR3 reads TGTGCCAGCAGCTGGGACCAACGCGGGACTAGAATGTTCGCAGATACGCAGTATTTT.

This clonotype was seen ten or more times. The V and J genes are TRBV20-1 and TRBJ2-3; D is undetermined. CDR1 DFQATT and CDR2 SNEGSKA come from the germline V gene (reference sequence). Trimming removed 2 bases at V and 2 bases at J, with 11 bases between. The CDR3 contains 14 residues. CDR3 loop: CSARPRRATDTQYF. CDR3 coding DNA: TGCAGTGCTAGACCCAGGCGCGCCACAGATACGCAGTATTTT.

A few counts support this clonotype. This CDR3 reads CASSHLAGAEQYF. As DNA, the CDR3 is TGTGCCAGCAGTCATCTAGCGGGAGCTGAGCAGTACTTC. The rearrangement uses TRBV28 and TRBJ2-7, with TRBD2 matching over 10 bases. The CDR3 contains 13 residues. Looked up from germline, CDR1 is MDHEN and CDR2 is SYDVKM. V lost 5 bases to trimming and J lost 7 bases; unmatched junction nucleotides: 5.

This chain joins TRBV19 and TRBJ1-6; the D is unclear. This CDR3 has 15 residues. The germline V and J ends were trimmed by 5 bases and 7 bases, with 15 bases remaining between them. CDR1 and CDR2 (germline): LNHDA, SQIVND (reference sequence). The CDR3 sequence: CASSLLGFKNSPLHF. The CDR3, as DNA: TGTGCCAGTAGTCTCCTAGGGTTCAAGAATTCACCCCTCCACTTT.

The rearrangement uses TRBV12-3 or TRBV12-4 and TRBJ2-7, with unresolved D. The CDR3 runs 12 residues. The V end was cut by 3 bases, the J end by 7 bases, with 10 bases between. CDR3 sequence (DNA): TGTGCCAGCAGTTTTTGGCCCGATGAGCAGTACTTC. It translates to CASSFWPDEQYF.

About this clonotype itself: A read error may account for a junction end that differs from germline. The chain combines TRBV28 with TRBJ2-7; 7 nucleotides match TRBD1. This CDR3 contains 16 residues. Germline V lookup: CDR1 MDHEN, CDR2 SYDVKM. The CDR3 reads CASRGTAGTSSYEQHF. CDR3 in DNA: TGTGCCAGCAGGGGGACAGCAGGTACCAGCTCCTACGAGCAGCACTTC. The variable domain in full, completed from reference TRBV28 and TRBJ2-7, reads DVKVTQSSRYLVKRTGEKVFLECVQDMDHENMFWYRQDPGLGLRLIYFSYDVKMKEKGDIPEGYSVSREKKERFSLILESASTNQTSMYLCASRGTAGTSSYEQHFGPGTRLTVT.

At least ten counts were recorded for this clonotype. A much larger clone lies one base from this, so it may be a read error. The gene calls are TRBV11-2 and TRBJ2-3, with 8 positions matching TRBD2. After removal of 2 bases from V and 4 bases from J, the junction contained 5 bases not matched to a gene. The CDR3 extends over 15 amino acids. The germline gives CDR1 SGHAT, CDR2 FQNNGV. CDR3: CASSLPGGPADTQYF. For the CDR3, the DNA is TGTGCCAGCAGCTTACCGGGAGGGCCTGCAGATACGCAGTATTTT.

This clonotype was recorded at least ten times. The chain combines TRBV7-9 with TRBJ1-1; 8 bases line up with TRBD1. The CDR3 is 15 amino acids. The ends lost 5 bases at V and 6 bases at J; junction bases unmatched: 11. Germline V CDR1 and CDR2: SEHNR, FQNEAQ (reference sequence). CDR3 region: CASSTPGGRAAEAFF. For the CDR3, the DNA is TGTGCCAGCAGCACGCCAGGGGGCCGGGCGGCTGAAGCTTTCTTT.

This clonotype has at least ten counts. The gene calls are TRBV5-1 and TRBJ2-7; 14 positions match TRBD2. Per the germline V gene, CDR1 is SGHRS and CDR2 is YFSETQ. J was trimmed by 6 bases and V by 4 bases; bases with no gene match: 6. This CDR3 region has 15 residues. The CDR3 loop reads CASSPGTSGRVEQYF. DNA of the CDR3: TGCGCCAGCAGCCCGGGGACTAGCGGGAGAGTCGAGCAGTACTTC. The full variable domain, with the rest looked up from reference TRBV5-1 and TRBJ2-7, is KAGVTQTPRYLIKTRGQQVTLSCSPISGHRSVSWYQQTPGQGLQFLFEYFSETQRNKGNFPGRFSGRQFSNSRSEMNVSTLELGDSALYLCASSPGTSGRVEQYFGPGTRLTVT.

In its sample, this clonotype was seen many times. The chain combines TRBV3-1 with TRBJ2-1; 8 nucleotides match TRBD2. The CDR3 covers 16 residues. The germline gives CDR1 LGHDT, CDR2 YNNKEL (reference sequence). Trimming removed 1 base from V and 2 bases from J; junction bases left unmatched: 4. CDR3 residues: CASSQASGSPYNEQFF. CDR3 DNA: TGTGCCAGCAGCCAAGCGAGCGGGAGTCCCTACAATGAGCAGTTCTTC.

This chain joins TRBV5-4 and TRBJ1-3; the D is unclear. Germline V CDR1 and CDR2: SGHNT, YYREEE (reference sequence). The CDR3 has 15 residues. Trimming removed 4 bases from V and 2 bases from J, with 13 bases in between. The CDR3 region has the DNA TGTGCCAGCAGCCCTAAACCCGGAGCTGGAAACACCATATATTTT. Translated, it gives CASSPKPGAGNTIYF.

Ten or more counts support this clonotype. The gene calls are TRBV2 and TRBJ2-1; 11 nucleotides match TRBD1. CDR3 length: 15 residues. J lost 8 bases, V lost 5 bases, and 8 bases had no gene match. Germline CDR1 and CDR2: SNHLY and FYNNEI. The CDR3 is CASSWGQGVGDEQFF. The CDR3 DNA reads as TGTGCCAGCAGTTGGGGACAGGGGGTAGGGGATGAGCAGTTCTTC.

This clonotype was picked up many times. The V and J genes are TRBV12-3 or TRBV12-4 and TRBJ1-2, with 7 bases aligning to TRBD1. J was trimmed by 4 bases and V by 3 bases; bases with no gene match: 8. The CDR3 has 15 amino acids. In DNA, the CDR3 is TGTGCCAGCAGTTTGGGGGCAGGGGGAATCTATGGCTACACCTTC. Protein: CASSLGAGGIYGYTF.

This clonotype came up many times. The V and J genes are TRBV3-1 and TRBJ1-5, with D possibly matching TRBD1 (5 bases). With 4 bases removed from V and 4 bases from J, the gap between germline ends came to 11 bases. The CDR3 extends over 14 amino acids. CDR1 and CDR2 from the germline V gene are LGHDT and YNNKEL (reference sequence). The CDR3 coding sequence is TGTGCCAGCAGCCGGGGGACCTCAAATCAGCCCCAGCATTTT. Translating it yields CASSRGTSNQPQHF.

This chain uses TRBV20-1 with TRBJ1-6, with a weak D call TRBD1 (6 bases). CDR1 is DFQATT and CDR2 is SNEGSKA in the germline V gene (reference sequence). This CDR3 is 14 amino acids long. The V and J ends lost 0 bases and 12 bases respectively, with 15 bases between them. CDR3 loop: CSAREGGAGVPLHF. Here the CDR3 DNA reads TGCAGTGCTAGAGAAGGGGGGGCCGGGGTACCCCTCCACTTT.

The chain couples TRBV2 to TRBJ1-2; tentatively, D is TRBD1 (6 bases). Per the germline V gene, CDR1 is SNHLY and CDR2 is FYNNEI. Between the trimmed V and J ends, which lost 6 bases and 8 bases, there was a span of 13 bases. The CDR3 is made up of 12 amino acids. DNA for the CDR3: TGTGCCAGCAGAGATACAGGGTTCGGCTACACCTTC. This sequence encodes CASRDTGFGYTF.

This clonotype was recorded many times. The chain carries TRBV5-1 and TRBJ1-5; TRBD1 is a possible D gene (5 bases). This CDR3 is 14 amino acids long. Germline V gene sequence: CDR1 SGHRS, CDR2 YFSETQ. V gave up 0 bases and J gave up 7 bases, with 11 bases separating them. The CDR3 nucleotides are TGCGCCAGCAGCTTGGGGGGGAACGGACAGCCCCAGCATTTT. It specifies CASSLGGNGQPQHF.

This clonotype was found many times. The chain employs TRBV2 and TRBJ2-1; 11 bases align to TRBD2. In germline, CDR1 is SNHLY, CDR2 FYNNEI. With V trimmed by 4 bases and J by 0 bases, 8 bases remained unmatched. CDR3 size: 18 residues. The CDR3 spells CASSGLAGILSSYNEQFF. The CDR3 nucleotides are TGTGCCAGCAGTGGACTAGCGGGAATTCTGAGCTCCTACAATGAGCAGTTCTTC.

This clonotype was detected many times. This chain connects TRBV20-1 to TRBJ2-1, with 7 bases fitting TRBD2. Looked up from germline, CDR1 is DFQATT and CDR2 is SNEGSKA (reference sequence). V lost 0 bases and J lost 6; bases outside the gene matches: 5. The CDR3 runs 14 residues. CDR3 bases: TGCAGTGCTAGAGATGCGGGAGTTATCAATGAGCAGTTCTTC. Translation: CSARDAGVINEQFF.

This clonotype came up a few times. The chain carries TRBV7-2 and TRBJ2-2; D gene ambiguous. CDR3 length equals 14 residues. Trimming removed 7 bases from V and 9 bases from J, with 18 bases in between. Germline CDR1 reads SGHTA; CDR2 reads FQGNSA. CDR3 sequence reads: CASKHSRATRELFF. CDR3 in DNA: TGTGCCAGCAAGCACAGCCGGGCGACCAGGGAGCTGTTTTTT. Full variable domain (remainder filled in from reference TRBV7-2 and TRBJ2-2): GAGVSQSPSNKVTEKGKDVELRCDPISGHTALYWYRQSLGQGLEFLIYFQGNSAPDKSGLPSDRFSAERTGGSVSTLTIQRTQQEDSAVYLCASKHSRATRELFFGEGSRLTVL.

The chain carries TRBV5-1 and TRBJ2-6; 7 bases map to TRBD1. Germline values: CDR1 SGHRS, CDR2 YFSETQ. CDR3 size: 16 residues. Unmatched junction bases numbered 7, after V lost 2 bases and J lost 5 bases. CDR3 sequence reads: CASSFSQGERANVLTF. The CDR3 DNA reads TGCGCCAGCAGCTTCTCCCAGGGGGAGCGGGCCAACGTCCTGACTTTC.